This T cell receptor beta chain appears in the sequencing data of a study of T cell responses to AZD1222 COVID-19 vaccine. Using immunoSEQ multiplex PCR, the repertoire was profiled, and TCRdb retains in-frame clones only, with some absent. The profile shows about 96,000 clones, nearly 90% of them singletons. Study-level points and caveats: White British people made up most donors, females outnumbered males, and clonal diversity was possibly underestimated. Repertoires in all cases were sampled only once the peak T cell response had passed. Close to half of all spike-specific TCRs reportedly target regions of the variants that are unmutated.

Note on this clone: The target antigen is unknown.

Germline V gene lookup returns CDR1 SEHNR and CDR2 FQNEAQ (reference sequence). With V trimmed by 4 bases and J by 7 bases, 9 bases remained unmatched. CDR3 size: 15 residues. This sample comprised peripheral blood, obtained on day 0 of AZD1222 vaccination. This clonotype originated in an adult in good health. V gene TRBV7-9 combines with J gene TRBJ2-2; 7 positions agree with TRBD1. The CDR3 region is CASSSNRGSVGELFF. The DNA for the CDR3 is TGTGCCAGCAGCTCCAACAGGGGATCGGTCGGGGAGCTGTTTTTT.